These 6 T cell receptor beta chains were sequenced from one sample in a study of early T cells in non-severe SARS-CoV-2 infection. TCRdb recomputed calls from the 5' RACE reads with MiXCR, one row per CDR3 protein. The sample has roughly 70,000 distinct CDR3 sequences; around 21% are singletons. The sequencing here drew on whole blood, taken at baseline. These receptors were taken from an adult who was a healthcare worker with PCR-confirmed SARS-CoV-2 infection or an uninfected control (not recorded which).

The V call is TRBV20-1, the J call TRBJ2-5; D remains unclear. CDR3 length: 11 amino acids. Germline V lookup: CDR1 DFQATT, CDR2 SNEGSKA (reference sequence). Trimming took off 6 bases at V and 3 bases at J, with 8 bases between the two ends. The CDR3 sequence is CSATPEETQYF. CDR3 bases: TGCAGTGCCACCCCGGAAGAGACCCAGTACTTC.

The chain employs TRBV11-2 and TRBJ2-5; TRBD1 is a possible D gene (6 bases). The V end lost 5 bases, the J end lost 2 bases, and 15 bases lay between the germline ends. This CDR3 region has 15 residues. Germline-derived CDR1 and CDR2 are SGHAT and FQNNGV. In DNA form, the CDR3 reads TGTGCCAGCAGCCGGGACGCAAGGGGGCAAGAGACCCAGTACTTC. The encoded protein is CASSRDARGQETQYF.

The chain combines TRBV12-5 with TRBJ2-5; unclear D gene. V shed 0 bases and J shed 6 bases, with 5 bases lying between them. Germline values: CDR1 LGHNT, CDR2 FRNRAP. This CDR3 has 12 residues. CDR3 DNA: TGTGCTAGTGGTTTGGTAGGGAAGACCCAGTACTTC. Translated: CASGLVGKTQYF. The whole variable domain, filled in from reference TRBV12-5 and TRBJ2-5, reads DARVTQTPRHKVTEMGQEVTMRCQPILGHNTVFWYRQTMMQGLELLAYFRNRAPLDDSGMPKDRFSAEMPDATLATLKIQPSEPRDSAVYFCASGLVGKTQYFGPGTRLLVL.

This clonotype turned up a few times. This rearrangement joins TRBV6-5 to TRBJ2-1; TRBD1 might be the D (6 bases). Germline V lookup: CDR1 MNHEY, CDR2 SVGAGI. The V end lost 2 bases, the J end lost 9 bases, and 14 bases lay between the germline ends. This CDR3 comprises 14 residues. DNA for the CDR3: TGTGCCAGCAGTTACGACAGGCGGCGGAGTGAGCAGTTCTTC. Amino acid sequence: CASSYDRRRSEQFF.

The chain links TRBV5-4 to TRBJ2-1; D is possibly TRBD2 (5 bases). This CDR3 has 13 residues. Germline V CDR1 and CDR2: SGHNT, YYREEE (reference sequence). Trimming took off 5 bases at V and 7 bases at J, with 13 bases between the two ends. The CDR3 DNA reads TGTGCCAGCAGATCGCCAACGGGAAATGAGCAGTTCTTC. Translation gives CASRSPTGNEQFF.

The chain combines TRBV11-2 with TRBJ2-7; either TRBD1 or TRBD2 may supply D (5 bases each). Germline-derived CDR1 and CDR2 are SGHAT and FQNNGV. V lost 0 bases and J 2 bases, leaving 20 bases between the germline ends. CDR3 length: 18 residues. CDR3 sequence reads: CASSLDSVVGDRTYEQYF. CDR3 in DNA: TGTGCCAGCAGCTTAGATAGCGTGGTGGGGGACCGCACCTACGAGCAGTACTTC.